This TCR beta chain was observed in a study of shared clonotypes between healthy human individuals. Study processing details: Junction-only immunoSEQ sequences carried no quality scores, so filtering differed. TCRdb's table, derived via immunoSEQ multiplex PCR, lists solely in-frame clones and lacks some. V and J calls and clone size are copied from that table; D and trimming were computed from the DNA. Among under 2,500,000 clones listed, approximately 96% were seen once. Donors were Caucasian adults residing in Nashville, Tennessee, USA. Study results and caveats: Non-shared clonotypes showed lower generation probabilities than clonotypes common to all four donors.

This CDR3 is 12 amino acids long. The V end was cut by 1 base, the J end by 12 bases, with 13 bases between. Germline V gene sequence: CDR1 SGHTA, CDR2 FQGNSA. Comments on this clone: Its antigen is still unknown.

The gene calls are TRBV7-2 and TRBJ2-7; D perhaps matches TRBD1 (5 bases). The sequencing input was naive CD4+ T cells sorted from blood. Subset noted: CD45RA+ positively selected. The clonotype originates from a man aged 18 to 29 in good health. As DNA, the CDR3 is TGTGCCAGCAGCTTAGAGGTGGGGCTGTGGTACTTC. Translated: CASSLEVGLWYF.